The clone carrying this T cell receptor beta chain was detected ten times or more. As yet, its antigen is unknown. Molecular-barcoded quantitative 5'-RACE produced these TCR beta libraries. TCRdb fed the 5' RACE reads into MiXCR, producing one record per CDR3 protein. Of some 130,000 distinct CDR3 sequences in the sample, roughly 6.6% were seen once. This sample stems from a study of CD8 T cells in ankylosing spondylitis. Broader study findings: The authors reported significant enrichment of disease-linked clones in matched ankylosing spondylitis synovial fluid. Earlier literature documents some of the motif variants in reactive arthritis synovial fluid and blood. Among TCR beta sequences, a motif of about 8 highly homologous variants appeared characteristic of ankylosing spondylitis blood.

The TCR was taken from a female donor with ankylosing spondylitis or in good health (not recorded which). Source material: blood, either unsorted or a sorted T cell fraction (not recorded which).

This CDR3 is CASSSDRGYEKLFF. DNA for the CDR3: TGTGCCAGCAGCTCGGACAGGGGGTATGAAAAACTGTTTTTT. The chain joins TRBV12-3 or TRBV12-4 to TRBJ1-4; the match to TRBD1 covers 10 bases. V dropped 6 bases and J dropped 6; count of bases not matched to a gene: 4. The length of the CDR3 is 14 residues.